This T cell receptor beta chain was obtained from a study of blood T cell repertoires in COVID-19. In the study overall: Acute-phase and convalescent COVID-19 samples originated in the United States, Italy and Spain. The cDNA or gDNA used as material had been derived from T cells, B-cell-depleted T cells, or PBMCs.

Methods used by the authors: Estimation of nucleated cell counts was performed using reference gene primer amplification. Profiling relied on immunoSEQ multiplex PCR, and the TCRdb table lists in-frame clones only, not all of them. The DNA was the basis for D and trimming; V, J and clone size are from that table. The data contain approximately 200,000 clones, more than 70% of them singletons. Germline assignment: CDR1 SGDLS and CDR2 YYNGEE. V dropped 1 base and J dropped 1 base, with 8 bases sitting between them. This CDR3 comprises 15 residues. This clone was recorded only once. The receptor was isolated from a woman in her 30s with acute or convalescent COVID-19. The V call is TRBV9, the J call TRBJ2-2; D might be TRBD1 (6 bases). The specimen sequenced was peripheral blood. The CDR3 loop reads CASSVTGRNTGELFF. CDR3 nucleotide sequence: TGTGCCAGCAGCGTAACAGGGAGGAACACCGGGGAGCTGTTTTTT. Using reference TRBV9 and TRBJ2-2 for the parts outside the CDR3, the full variable domain is DSGVTQTPKHLITATGQRVTLRCSPRSGDLSVYWYQQSLDQGLQFLIQYYNGEERAKGNILERFSAQQFPDLHSELNLSSLELGDSALYFCASSVTGRNTGELFFGEGSRLTVL.